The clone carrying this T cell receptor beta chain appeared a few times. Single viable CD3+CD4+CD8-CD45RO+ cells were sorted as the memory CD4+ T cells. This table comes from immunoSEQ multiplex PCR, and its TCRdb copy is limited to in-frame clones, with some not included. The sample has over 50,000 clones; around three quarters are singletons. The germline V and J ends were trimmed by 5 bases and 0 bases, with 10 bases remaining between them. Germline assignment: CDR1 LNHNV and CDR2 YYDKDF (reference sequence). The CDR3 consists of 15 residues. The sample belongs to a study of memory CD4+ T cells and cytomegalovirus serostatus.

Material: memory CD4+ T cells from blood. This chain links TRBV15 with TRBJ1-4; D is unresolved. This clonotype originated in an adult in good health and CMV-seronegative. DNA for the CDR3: TGTGCCACCAGCTTCCGTACGGCAACTAATGAAAAACTGTTTTTT. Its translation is CATSFRTATNEKLFF.